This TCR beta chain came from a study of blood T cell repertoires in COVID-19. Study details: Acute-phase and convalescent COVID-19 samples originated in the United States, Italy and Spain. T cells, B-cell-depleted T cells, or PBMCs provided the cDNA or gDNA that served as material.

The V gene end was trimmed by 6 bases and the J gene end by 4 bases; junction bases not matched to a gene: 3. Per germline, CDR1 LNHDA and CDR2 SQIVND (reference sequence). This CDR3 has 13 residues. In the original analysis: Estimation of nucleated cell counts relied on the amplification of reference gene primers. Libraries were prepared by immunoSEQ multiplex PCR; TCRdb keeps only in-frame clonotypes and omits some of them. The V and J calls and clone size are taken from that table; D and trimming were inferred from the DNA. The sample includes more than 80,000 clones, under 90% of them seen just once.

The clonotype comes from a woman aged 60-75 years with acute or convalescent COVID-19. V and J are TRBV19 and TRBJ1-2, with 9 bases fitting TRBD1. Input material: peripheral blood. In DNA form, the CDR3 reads TGTGCCAGTAGACCGGACAGGGGCTATGGCTACACCTTC. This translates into CASRPDRGYGYTF.